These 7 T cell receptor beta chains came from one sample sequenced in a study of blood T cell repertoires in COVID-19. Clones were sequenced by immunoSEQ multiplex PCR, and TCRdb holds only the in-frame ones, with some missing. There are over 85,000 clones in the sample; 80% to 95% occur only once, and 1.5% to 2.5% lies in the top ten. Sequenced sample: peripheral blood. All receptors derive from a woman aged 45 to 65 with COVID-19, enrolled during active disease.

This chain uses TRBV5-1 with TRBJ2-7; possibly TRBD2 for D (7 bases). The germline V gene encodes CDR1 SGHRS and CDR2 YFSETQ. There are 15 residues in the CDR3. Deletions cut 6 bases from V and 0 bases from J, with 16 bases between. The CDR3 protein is CASTEGGIRSYEQYF. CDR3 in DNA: TGCGCCAGCACGGAGGGGGGGATCCGCTCCTACGAGCAGTACTTC.

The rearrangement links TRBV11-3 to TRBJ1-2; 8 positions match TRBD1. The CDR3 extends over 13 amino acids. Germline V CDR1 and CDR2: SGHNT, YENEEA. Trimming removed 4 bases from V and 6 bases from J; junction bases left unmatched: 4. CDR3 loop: CASSSTDRDGYTF. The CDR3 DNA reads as TGTGCCAGCAGCTCCACGGACAGGGATGGCTACACCTTC.

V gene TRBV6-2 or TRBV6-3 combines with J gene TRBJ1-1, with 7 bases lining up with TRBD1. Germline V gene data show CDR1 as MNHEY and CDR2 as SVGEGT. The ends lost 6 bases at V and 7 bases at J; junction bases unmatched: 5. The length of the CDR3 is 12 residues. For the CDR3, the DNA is TGTGCCAGCAGCCAGGGGGTGCTTGAAGCTTTCTTT. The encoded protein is CASSQGVLEAFF.

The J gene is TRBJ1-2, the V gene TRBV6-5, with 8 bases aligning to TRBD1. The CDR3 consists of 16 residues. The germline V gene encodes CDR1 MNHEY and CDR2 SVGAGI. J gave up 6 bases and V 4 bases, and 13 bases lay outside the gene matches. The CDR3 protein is CASSFVSPGGLDGYTF. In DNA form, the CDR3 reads TGTGCCAGCAGTTTCGTCTCCCCAGGGGGCTTGGATGGCTACACCTTC.

The CDR3 loop reads CASSTGGTALHRASSPLHF. CDR3 coding DNA: TGTGCCAGCTCCACCGGTGGGACAGCTCTCCATCGGGCTAGTTCACCCCTCCACTTT. This chain links TRBV18 with TRBJ1-6; 7 positions agree with TRBD1. V lost 6 bases and J lost 9; bases outside the gene matches: 23. The CDR3 is made up of 19 amino acids. CDR1 and CDR2 from the germline V gene are KGHSH and LQKENI.

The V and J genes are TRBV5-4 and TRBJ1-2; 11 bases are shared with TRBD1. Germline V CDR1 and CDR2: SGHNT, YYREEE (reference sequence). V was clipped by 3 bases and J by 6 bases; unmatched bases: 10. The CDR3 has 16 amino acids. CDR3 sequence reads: CASSYGQGASVDGYTF. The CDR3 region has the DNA TGTGCCAGCAGCTACGGACAGGGGGCATCCGTCGATGGCTACACCTTC.

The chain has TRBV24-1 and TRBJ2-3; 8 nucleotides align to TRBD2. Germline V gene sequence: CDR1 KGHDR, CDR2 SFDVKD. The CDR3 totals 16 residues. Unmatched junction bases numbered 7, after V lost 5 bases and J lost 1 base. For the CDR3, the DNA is TGTGCCACCAGTGTACTTAGCGGGGCGGGCACAGATACGCAGTATTTT. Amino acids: CATSVLSGAGTDTQYF.